This T cell receptor (beta chain) was profiled in a study of read filtering for tumor transcriptome and immune sequencing. Turning to the study itself: Mean patient age was roughly 72 years, range roughly 40 to 80; around 17 male, around 14 female. After DNase treatment, RNA was made into whole-transcriptome libraries. Per sample, TCR-region reads ranged about 4.05 to 11 million by IR-seq, roughly 75 to 1,400 by RNA-seq.

The germline gives CDR1 MGHRA, CDR2 YSYEKL. CDR3 length: 13 residues. Molecular barcoded adaptors covering alpha/delta and beta/gamma chains were used on 400 to 450 ng RNA. One entry per CDR3 protein results from TCRdb running MiXCR on the reads. The sample consists of under 25,000 distinct CDR3 sequences, roughly 13% of them appearing once. Findings and caveats of the study: Even smaller IR-seq throughput identified most shared clonotypes.

To note about this clonotype: Its specificity is unknown. One base separates it from a far larger clone, so it is likely a read error.

The chain couples TRBV4-1 to TRBJ2-7; TRBD2 agrees at 7 bases. Sequenced input: a population of CD138-negative cells sorted from bone marrow. The sequence was collected from a donor at least 40 years old with multiple myeloma. CDR3 sequence: CASSQGTNYEQHF. The CDR3 DNA is TGTGCCAGCAGCCAAGGGACTAACTACGAGCAGCACTTC.